This record covers a single T cell receptor (beta chain). Authors' data handling: How many nucleated cells were present was estimated from reference gene primer amplification. Using immunoSEQ multiplex PCR, the repertoire was profiled, and TCRdb retains in-frame clones only, with some absent. V and J calls and clone size follow that table, whereas D and trimming were derived from the DNA. The table has approximately 51,000 clones, about 87% seen once; the top ten hold 2% to 2.5%. This sample was taken from a study of blood T cell repertoires in COVID-19. Patients in Seattle were enrolled during active infection, then followed longitudinally. The CDR3 runs to 11 residues. Germline CDR1 reads DFQATT; CDR2 reads SNEGSKA (reference sequence). V lost 7 bases to trimming and J lost 2 bases, with 8 bases between them.

The chain employs TRBV20-1 and TRBJ1-1, with D unresolved. Sequenced sample: peripheral blood. The clonotype originates from an elderly woman with COVID-19, enrolled during active disease. The CDR3 sequence: CSGGVNTEAFF. CDR3 bases: TGCAGTGGCGGGGTCAACACTGAAGCTTTCTTT.